Below, 10 T cell receptor beta chains from the same sample are listed, as sequenced in a study of tumor-infiltrating lymphocytes in primary liver carcinoma. A primer in the constant region served to generate TCR beta cDNA from roughly 520 ng of total RNA. Three nested multiplex PCR rounds, a slightly modified ARM-PCR, produced the libraries for TCR beta. Primers for the first two PCR rounds were TRBV1-TRBV30 forward primers and a C-beta reverse primer (about 9 cycles per round). One entry per CDR3 protein results from TCRdb running MiXCR on the multiplex PCR reads. The sample has about 330,000 distinct CDR3 sequences, 65% seen once. Germline DNA was also extracted, and blood RNA was taken from unsorted whole blood. Sequencing input: peripheral blood. These receptors were taken from a man aged 35 to 55 with primary liver carcinoma and hepatitis B virus infection.

On this clonotype itself: Germline and junction disagree at one end, which may indicate a read error. The rearrangement links TRBV10-3 to TRBJ2-3; D not certain. The germline V gene encodes CDR1 ENHRY and CDR2 SYGVKD. CDR3 length equals 14 residues. CDR3 in amino acids: CAIIESGSTDTQYF. The CDR3 coding sequence is TGCGCCATCATTGAGTCGGGCTCCACAGATACGCAGTATTTT.

The CDR3 sequence is CASNLQGNREKLFF. CDR3 DNA: TGTGCCAGCAACTTACAGGGGAATCGAGAAAAACTGTTTTTT. The genes are TRBV12-3 or TRBV12-4 and TRBJ1-4; TRBD1 aligns across 7 bases. The CDR3 covers 14 residues. The ends lost 7 bases at V and 8 bases at J; junction bases unmatched: 10.

For this clonotype: A read error is possible here, since a much larger clone lies one base away. CDR3 nucleotide sequence: TGTGCTAGTGGCCTATGGGTCGACGGGATGAACACTGAAGCTTTCTTT. This codes for CASGLWVDGMNTEAFF. The chain carries TRBV12-5 and TRBJ1-1; D unclear. Germline CDR1 LGHNT, CDR2 FRNRAP. V was pared by 6 bases and J by 0 bases, with 17 bases between. The CDR3 runs to 16 residues.

Details on this clonotype: A much larger clone differs by one base, so this may be a read error. The V call is TRBV12-3 or TRBV12-4, the J call TRBJ2-4, with 8 bases lining up with TRBD1. The CDR3 extends over 20 amino acids. CDR3 nucleotide sequence: TGTGTCAGCAGTTTTTTTATTGTCGAGGACAGGGCAGAAGCCAAAAACATTCAGTACTTC. Translated: CVSSFFIVEDRAEAKNIQYF.

The chain joins TRBV28 to TRBJ2-1, with 13 bases fitting TRBD2. V was clipped by 5 bases and J by 6 bases; unmatched bases: 4. Germline CDR1 MDHEN, CDR2 SYDVKM. CDR3 length equals 15 residues. The DNA of the CDR3 is TGTGCCAGCAGTCCGGGACTAGCGGGAAGCAATGAGCAGTTCTTC. Translating it yields CASSPGLAGSNEQFF. The full variable domain, completed using reference TRBV28 and TRBJ2-1, is DVKVTQSSRYLVKRTGEKVFLECVQDMDHENMFWYRQDPGLGLRLIYFSYDVKMKEKGDIPEGYSVSREKKERFSLILESASTNQTSMYLCASSPGLAGSNEQFFGPGTRLTVL.

This chain links TRBV11-2 with TRBJ1-2; 7 bases map to TRBD1. Trimming cost V 5 bases and J 7 bases; bases outside gene matches: 19. The CDR3 contains 17 residues. The germline V gene encodes CDR1 SGHAT and CDR2 FQNNGV. The CDR3 spells CASSPGSKGGAPSGYTF. The CDR3 region has the DNA TGTGCCAGCAGCCCCGGGAGTAAAGGGGGCGCTCCATCTGGCTACACCTTC.

This chain links TRBV12-3 or TRBV12-4 with TRBJ2-1, with a tentative D call TRBD2 (6 bases). The V end lost 4 bases, the J end lost 9 bases, and 28 bases lay between the germline ends. The CDR3 loop spans 18 amino acids. The DNA of the CDR3 is TGTGCCAGCAGTTCTCCGGCGAGGCTACCGGGGGAATCGGGTGAGCAGTTCTTC. This gives the protein CASSSPARLPGESGEQFF.

This clonotype has just one count. The genes are TRBV4-3 and TRBJ2-7; either TRBD1 or TRBD2 may supply D (5 bases each). Trimming pared 4 bases from V and 2 bases from J, leaving 18 bases between. Per the germline V gene, CDR1 is LGHNA and CDR2 is YSLEER. The CDR3 length is 16 residues. CDR3 residues: CASSLEGKSLPYEQYF. In nucleotides, the CDR3 is TGCGCCAGCAGCCTAGAGGGGAAGAGTCTACCCTACGAGCAGTACTTC.

The chain links TRBV6-5 to TRBJ2-7, with 7 bases matching TRBD1. The CDR3 has 16 amino acids. Losses at the gene ends were 4 bases for V and 4 bases for J; bases not matched to a gene: 13. Germline CDR1 is MNHEY and CDR2 is SVGAGI. The CDR3 DNA reads TGTGCCAGCAGTTTCCTCCGGACAGAGGGGGCATACGAGCAGTACTTC. Translation gives CASSFLRTEGAYEQYF.

As concerns this clonotype: Its ends do not fully match the called genes, so a read error is possible. The rearrangement uses TRBV6-6 and TRBJ2-7; no clear D. Per germline, CDR1 MNHNY and CDR2 SVGAGI (reference sequence). The CDR3 covers 16 residues. This chain's CDR3 is CAISPTGNYTIHEQYF. CDR3 DNA sequence: TGTGCCATCAGTCCCACTGGGAACTACACGATACACGAGCAGTACTTC.